This is a list of T cell receptor beta chains from one sample in a study of T cell responses to AZD1222 COVID-19 vaccine. Assay used: immunoSEQ multiplex PCR; TCRdb lists only in-frame clones, some missing. This sample has 100,000 to 150,000 clones, with over 90% found just once. The sequencing here drew on peripheral blood, taken on day 0 of AZD1222 vaccination. The source of these receptors is an adult in good health. Both conserved end residues are part of each CDR3.

v_call: TRBV6-2/TRBV6-3
cdr3_length: 15
j_call: TRBJ2-7
cdr3_aa: CASSYSALSSYEQYF

v_call: TRBV6-2/TRBV6-3
cdr3_length: 13
j_call: TRBJ1-2
cdr3_aa: CASSYSGGSGYTF

v_call: TRBV7-7
cdr3_length: 15
j_call: TRBJ1-3
cdr3_aa: CASSLGGGPGNTIYF

v_call: TRBV6-5
cdr3_length: 14
j_call: TRBJ2-1
cdr3_aa: CASIGQSSYNEQFF

v_call: TRBV29-1
cdr3_length: 16
j_call: TRBJ2-7
cdr3_aa: CSVGAGTSGRSYEQYF

v_call: TRBV10-3
cdr3_length: 14
j_call: TRBJ1-1
cdr3_aa: CAISGTLGGTEAFF

v_call: TRBV27
cdr3_length: 13
j_call: TRBJ1-5
cdr3_aa: CASSFEGGQPQHF

v_call: TRBV20-1
cdr3_length: 13
j_call: TRBJ1-2
cdr3_aa: CSASLTVHYGYTF

v_call: TRBV4-3
cdr3_length: 14
j_call: TRBJ1-1
cdr3_aa: CASSQFGQNTEAFF

v_call: TRBV3-1/TRBV3-2
cdr3_length: 11
j_call: TRBJ2-5
cdr3_aa: CASSQEATCYF

v_call: TRBV21-1
cdr3_length: 18
j_call: TRBJ2-2
cdr3_aa: CASPKAPDRTPNTGELFF

v_call: TRBV9
cdr3_length: 14
j_call: TRBJ1-5
cdr3_aa: CASSVDREGQPQHF

v_call: TRBV6-5
cdr3_length: 16
j_call: TRBJ1-3
cdr3_aa: CASSFSTGGSGNTIYF

v_call: TRBV19
cdr3_length: 13
j_call: TRBJ2-4
cdr3_aa: CASTPGQGNIQYF

v_call: TRBV27
cdr3_length: 15
j_call: TRBJ1-1
cdr3_aa: CASSSPAAGDTEAFF

v_call: TRBV6-4
cdr3_length: 15
j_call: TRBJ2-2
cdr3_aa: CASSAGDSHTGELFF

v_call: TRBV25-1
cdr3_length: 15
j_call: TRBJ1-5
cdr3_aa: CASSGVDRDNQPQHF

v_call: TRBV30
cdr3_length: 16
j_call: TRBJ2-2
cdr3_aa: CAWYHPGTGVTGELFF

v_call: TRBV30
cdr3_length: 13
j_call: TRBJ2-1
cdr3_aa: CAWSGGTYNEQFF

v_call: TRBV15
cdr3_length: 12
j_call: TRBJ2-1
cdr3_aa: CATSRGGDEQFF

v_call: TRBV6-2/TRBV6-3
cdr3_length: 18
j_call: TRBJ2-3
cdr3_aa: CASSYERGGDKSTDTQYF

v_call: TRBV7-6
cdr3_length: 15
j_call: TRBJ1-6
cdr3_aa: CASRPTGGENSPLHF

v_call: TRBV4-2
cdr3_length: 16
j_call: TRBJ1-1
cdr3_aa: CASSQSSADFLSEAFF

v_call: TRBV6-6
cdr3_length: 19
j_call: TRBJ1-1
cdr3_aa: CASSRGGRTGSRRNTEAFF

v_call: TRBV19
cdr3_length: 12
j_call: TRBJ2-1
cdr3_aa: CAELPPASEQFF

v_call: TRBV29-1
cdr3_length: 14
j_call: TRBJ2-3
cdr3_aa: CSVEASGRTDTQYF

v_call: TRBV3-1/TRBV3-2
cdr3_length: 14
j_call: TRBJ1-4
cdr3_aa: CASSPGPHNEKLFF

v_call: TRBV28
cdr3_length: 15
j_call: TRBJ2-7
cdr3_aa: CASSPPGQGWSEQYF

v_call: TRBV27
cdr3_length: 12
j_call: TRBJ2-7
cdr3_aa: CASSFNSYEQYF

v_call: TRBV9
cdr3_length: 15
j_call: TRBJ2-5
cdr3_aa: CASSVSLAVQETQYF

v_call: TRBV6-1
cdr3_length: 15
j_call: TRBJ2-6
cdr3_aa: CASSEVGAGANVLTF

v_call: TRBV5-1
cdr3_length: 13
j_call: TRBJ2-5
cdr3_aa: CASSGGSGETQYF

v_call: TRBV3-1/TRBV3-2
cdr3_length: 14
j_call: TRBJ1-1
cdr3_aa: CASSPIDSHTEAFF

v_call: TRBV5-4
cdr3_length: 15
j_call: TRBJ2-1
cdr3_aa: CASSLRGGTYNEQFF

v_call: TRBV28
cdr3_length: 14
j_call: TRBJ1-1
cdr3_aa: CASTPGVMNTEAFF

v_call: TRBV9
cdr3_length: 16
j_call: TRBJ1-3
cdr3_aa: CASSPYPPGAGNTIYF

v_call: TRBV9
cdr3_length: 14
j_call: TRBJ2-2
cdr3_aa: CASSVVQNTGELFF

v_call: TRBV27
cdr3_length: 14
j_call: TRBJ2-2
cdr3_aa: CASSPGTRIGELFF

v_call: TRBV6-1
cdr3_length: 15
j_call: TRBJ2-1
cdr3_aa: CASSESTGSYNEQFF

v_call: TRBV27
cdr3_length: 13
j_call: TRBJ1-2
cdr3_aa: CASSTGVHYGYTF